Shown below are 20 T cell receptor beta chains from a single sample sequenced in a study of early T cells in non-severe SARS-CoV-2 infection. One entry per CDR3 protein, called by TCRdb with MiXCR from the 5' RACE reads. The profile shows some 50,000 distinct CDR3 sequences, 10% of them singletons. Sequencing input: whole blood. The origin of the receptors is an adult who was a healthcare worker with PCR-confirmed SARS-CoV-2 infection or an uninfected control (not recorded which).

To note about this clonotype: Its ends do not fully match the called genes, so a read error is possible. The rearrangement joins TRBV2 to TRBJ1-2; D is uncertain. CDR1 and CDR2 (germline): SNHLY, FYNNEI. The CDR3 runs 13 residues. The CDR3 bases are TGTGCCAGCAGCGAAGGCCTCGACTATGGCTACACCTTC. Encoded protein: CASSEGLDYGYTF.

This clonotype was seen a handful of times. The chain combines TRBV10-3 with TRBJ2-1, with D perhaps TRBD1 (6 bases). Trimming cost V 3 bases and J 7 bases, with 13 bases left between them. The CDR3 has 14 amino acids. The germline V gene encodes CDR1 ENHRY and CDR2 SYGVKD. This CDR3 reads CAISEMGARNEQFF. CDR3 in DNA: TGTGCCATCAGTGAAATGGGGGCTCGGAATGAGCAGTTCTTC.

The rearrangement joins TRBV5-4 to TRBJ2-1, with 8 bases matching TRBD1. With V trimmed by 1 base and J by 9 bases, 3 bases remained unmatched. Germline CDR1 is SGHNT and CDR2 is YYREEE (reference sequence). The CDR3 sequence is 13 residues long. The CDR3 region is CASSLRTGFEQFF. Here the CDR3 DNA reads TGTGCCAGCAGCTTGAGGACAGGGTTTGAGCAGTTCTTC.

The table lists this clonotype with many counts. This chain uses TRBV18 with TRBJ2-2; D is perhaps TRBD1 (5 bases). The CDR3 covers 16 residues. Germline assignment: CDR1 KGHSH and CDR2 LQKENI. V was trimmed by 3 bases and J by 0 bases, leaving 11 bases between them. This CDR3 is CASSPTGHPNTGELFF. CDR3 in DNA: TGTGCCAGCTCACCTACCGGACATCCGAACACCGGGGAGCTGTTTTTT.

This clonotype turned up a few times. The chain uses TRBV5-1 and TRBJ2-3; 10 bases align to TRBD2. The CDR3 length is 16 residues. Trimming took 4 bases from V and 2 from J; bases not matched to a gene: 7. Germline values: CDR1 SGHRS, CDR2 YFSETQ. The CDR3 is CASSTGLAESTDTQYF. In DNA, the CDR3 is TGCGCCAGCAGCACAGGACTAGCGGAGTCCACAGATACGCAGTATTTT. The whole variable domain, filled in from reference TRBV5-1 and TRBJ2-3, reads KAGVTQTPRYLIKTRGQQVTLSCSPISGHRSVSWYQQTPGQGLQFLFEYFSETQRNKGNFPGRFSGRQFSNSRSEMNVSTLELGDSALYLCASSTGLAESTDTQYFGPGTRLTVL.

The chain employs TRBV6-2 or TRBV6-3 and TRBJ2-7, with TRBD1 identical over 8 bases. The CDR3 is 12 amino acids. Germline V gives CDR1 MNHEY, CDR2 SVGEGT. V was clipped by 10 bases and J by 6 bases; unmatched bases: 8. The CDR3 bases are TGTGCCACTTGGACAGGGTTTTTCGAGCAGTACTTC. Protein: CATWTGFFEQYF.

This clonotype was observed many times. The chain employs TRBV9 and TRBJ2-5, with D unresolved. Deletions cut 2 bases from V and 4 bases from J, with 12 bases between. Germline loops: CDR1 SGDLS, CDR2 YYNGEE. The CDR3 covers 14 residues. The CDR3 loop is CASSVGINGETQYF. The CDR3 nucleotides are TGTGCCAGCAGCGTTGGTATTAACGGAGAGACCCAGTACTTC.

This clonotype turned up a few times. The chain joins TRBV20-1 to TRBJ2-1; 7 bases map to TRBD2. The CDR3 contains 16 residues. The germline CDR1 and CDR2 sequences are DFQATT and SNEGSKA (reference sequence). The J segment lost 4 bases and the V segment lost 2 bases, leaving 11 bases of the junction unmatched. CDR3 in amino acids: CSARSPDPAGYNEQFF. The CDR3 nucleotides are TGCAGTGCTAGATCCCCGGATCCAGCGGGATACAATGAGCAGTTCTTC.

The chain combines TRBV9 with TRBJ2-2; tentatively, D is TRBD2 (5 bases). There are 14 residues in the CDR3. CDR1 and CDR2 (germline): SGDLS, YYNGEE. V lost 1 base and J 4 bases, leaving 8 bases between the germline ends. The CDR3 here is CASSVPGSTGELFF. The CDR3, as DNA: TGTGCCAGCAGCGTACCGGGATCCACCGGGGAGCTGTTTTTT.

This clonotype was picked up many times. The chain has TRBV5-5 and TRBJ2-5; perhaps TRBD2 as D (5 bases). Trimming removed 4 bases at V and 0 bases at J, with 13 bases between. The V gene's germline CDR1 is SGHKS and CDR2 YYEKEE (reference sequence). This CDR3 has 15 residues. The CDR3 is CASSTAPTNQETQYF. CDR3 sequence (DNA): TGTGCCAGCAGCACTGCGCCGACTAACCAAGAGACCCAGTACTTC.

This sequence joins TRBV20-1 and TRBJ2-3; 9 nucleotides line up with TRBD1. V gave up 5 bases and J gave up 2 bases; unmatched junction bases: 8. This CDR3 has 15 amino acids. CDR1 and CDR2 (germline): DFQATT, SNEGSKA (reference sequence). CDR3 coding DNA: TGCAGTGCTTCAGTGGGGGACAGGGACACAGATACGCAGTATTTT. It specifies CSASVGDRDTDTQYF.

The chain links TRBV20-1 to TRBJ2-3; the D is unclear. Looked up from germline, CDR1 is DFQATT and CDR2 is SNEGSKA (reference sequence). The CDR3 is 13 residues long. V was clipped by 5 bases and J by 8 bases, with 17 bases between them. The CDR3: CSAPSVVDITQYF. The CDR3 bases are TGCAGTGCTCCCTCGGTCGTCGATATTACGCAGTATTTT.

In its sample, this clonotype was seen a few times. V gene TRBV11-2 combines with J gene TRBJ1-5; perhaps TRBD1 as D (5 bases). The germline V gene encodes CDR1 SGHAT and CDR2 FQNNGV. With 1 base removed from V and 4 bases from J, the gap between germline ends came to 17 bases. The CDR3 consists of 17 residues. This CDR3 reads CASSLGTGRWGNQPQHF. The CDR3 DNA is TGTGCCAGCAGCTTAGGAACAGGCAGGTGGGGGAATCAGCCCCAGCATTTT. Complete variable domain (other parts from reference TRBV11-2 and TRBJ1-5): EAGVAQSPRYKIIEKRQSVAFWCNPISGHATLYWYQQILGQGPKLLIQFQNNGVVDDSQLPKDRFSAERLKGVDSTLKIQPAKLEDSAVYLCASSLGTGRWGNQPQHFGDGTRLSIL.

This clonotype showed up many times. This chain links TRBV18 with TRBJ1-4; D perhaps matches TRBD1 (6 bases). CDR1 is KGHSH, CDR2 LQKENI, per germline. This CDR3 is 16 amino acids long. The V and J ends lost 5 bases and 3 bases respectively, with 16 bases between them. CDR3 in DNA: TGTGCCAGCTCAACGAACAGGGTTTTGGCTAATGAAAAACTGTTTTTT. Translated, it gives CASSTNRVLANEKLFF.

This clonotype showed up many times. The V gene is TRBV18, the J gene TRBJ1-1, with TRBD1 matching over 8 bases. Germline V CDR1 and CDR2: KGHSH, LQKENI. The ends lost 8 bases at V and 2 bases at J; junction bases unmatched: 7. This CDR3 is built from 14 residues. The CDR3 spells CASNLQGVNTEAFF. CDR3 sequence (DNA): TGTGCCAGCAACCTACAGGGGGTTAACACTGAAGCTTTCTTT.

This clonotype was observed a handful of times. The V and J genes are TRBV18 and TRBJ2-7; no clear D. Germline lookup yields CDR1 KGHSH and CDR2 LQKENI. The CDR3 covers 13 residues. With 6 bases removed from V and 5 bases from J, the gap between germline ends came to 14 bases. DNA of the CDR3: TGTGCCAGCTCCGGTATTGCGGCCCACGAGCAGTACTTC. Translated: CASSGIAAHEQYF.

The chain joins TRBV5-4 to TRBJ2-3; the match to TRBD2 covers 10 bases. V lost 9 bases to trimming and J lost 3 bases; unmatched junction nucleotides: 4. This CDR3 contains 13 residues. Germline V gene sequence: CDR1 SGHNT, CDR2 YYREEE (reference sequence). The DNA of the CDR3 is TGTGCCATCACTAGCGGGACGACAGATACGCAGTATTTT. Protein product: CAITSGTTDTQYF.

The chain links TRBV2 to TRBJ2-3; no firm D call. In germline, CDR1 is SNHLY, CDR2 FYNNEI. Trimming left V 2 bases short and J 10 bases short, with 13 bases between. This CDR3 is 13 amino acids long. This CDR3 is CASSETLGNAQYF. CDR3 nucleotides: TGTGCCAGCAGTGAAACGTTGGGGAACGCGCAGTATTTT.

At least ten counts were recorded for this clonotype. For the CDR3, the DNA is TGCAGTGCTAATAGGCAGGGCGGTTCCTATGGCTACACCTTC. It yields the protein CSANRQGGSYGYTF. The V call is TRBV20-1, the J call TRBJ1-2, with a weak D call TRBD1 (5 bases). There are 14 residues in the CDR3. V was trimmed by 4 bases and J by 4 bases, leaving 16 bases between them. The germline V gene encodes CDR1 DFQATT and CDR2 SNEGSKA (reference sequence).

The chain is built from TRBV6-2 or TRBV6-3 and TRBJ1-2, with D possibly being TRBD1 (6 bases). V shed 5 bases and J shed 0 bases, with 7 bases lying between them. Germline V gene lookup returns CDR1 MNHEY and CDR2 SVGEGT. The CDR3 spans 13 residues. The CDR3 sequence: CASSRTANYGYTF. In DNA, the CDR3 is TGTGCCAGCAGTCGGACAGCTAACTATGGCTACACCTTC.